The subject of this entry is one T cell receptor beta chain. Trimming shortened V by 2 bases and J by 9 bases, and 17 bases separated the two germline ends. CDR1 and CDR2 (germline): SGHNT, YENEEA. CDR3 length: 16 residues. These data belong to a study of control samples from healthy donors and cancer patients. Sequencing was performed with immunoSEQ multiplex PCR; in TCRdb, only in-frame clones are kept and a portion is missing. The sample contains 170,000 or so clones, 85% to 95% of which appear only once. The clonotype comes from a woman younger than 30 in good health. The sequenced sample consisted of blood. The rearrangement links TRBV11-3 to TRBJ1-6; TRBD1 might be the D (6 bases). CDR3 DNA sequence: TGTGCCAGCAGCTTAACATGGACAGTTTCGAGTTCACCCCTCCACTTT. This sequence encodes CASSLTWTVSSSPLHF.